A single sample gave rise to the 25 T cell receptor beta chains below, sequenced in a study of T cells after yellow fever vaccination. Using its own MiXCR run on the 5' RACE reads, TCRdb lists one record per CDR3 protein. The repertoire consists of some 10,000 distinct CDR3 sequences, with 4.5% to 5.5% occurring once and the leading ten covering over 1.5%. The sequenced sample was PBMCs, either bulk or a sorted T-cell subset (CD4+, CD8+, memory, or dextramer-sorted; not recorded which), obtained around 16 days after the first yellow fever vaccination. The source is a man aged 18 to 35 who received the YFV17D yellow fever vaccine.

This clonotype is labeled as medium-sized (0.01 to 0.1%). The V gene is TRBV10-3, the J gene TRBJ2-7; the match to TRBD1 covers 11 bases. V trimming: 5 bases; J trimming: 3 bases; junction bases outside the gene matches: 3. The CDR3 sequence is 14 residues long. The germline V gene encodes CDR1 ENHRY and CDR2 SYGVKD. The CDR3 region is CAISPGQGGYEQYF. DNA for the CDR3: TGTGCCATCAGTCCGGGACAGGGGGGCTACGAGCAGTACTTC.

Judged by abundance, this clonotype is medium-sized (0.01 to 0.1%). The chain couples TRBV2 to TRBJ2-7; 9 positions agree with TRBD1. Germline lookup yields CDR1 SNHLY and CDR2 FYNNEI. The CDR3 contains 14 residues. The ends lost 6 bases at V and 8 bases at J; junction bases unmatched: 11. The CDR3 DNA reads as TGTGCCAGCAGCGCCGGGACAGGGACTACGAAGCAGTACTTC. Protein product: CASSAGTGTTKQYF.

This clonotype ranks as medium-sized. The J gene is TRBJ1-6, the V gene TRBV5-1; D may be TRBD1 (5 bases). V lost 0 bases, J lost 2 bases, and 12 bases lay in between. The CDR3 contains 17 residues. Germline loops: CDR1 SGHRS, CDR2 YFSETQ. The CDR3 nucleotides read TGCGCCAGCAGCTTGGCGGGAGACAGCGCCTATAATTCACCCCTCCACTTT. Amino acid sequence: CASSLAGDSAYNSPLHF.

By frequency in the sample, this clonotype is medium-sized. This chain connects TRBV5-1 to TRBJ1-2; D is undetermined. The V gene lost 4 bases and the J gene lost 0 bases, with 10 bases spanning the gap. This CDR3 is built from 14 residues. Germline CDR1 reads SGHRS; CDR2 reads YFSETQ. The CDR3, as DNA: TGCGCCAGCAGCCAGCGAGAAGCTAACTATGGCTACACCTTC. Its protein product is CASSQREANYGYTF.

This clonotype is medium-sized within its sample. The V call is TRBV20-1, the J call TRBJ2-1; D perhaps matches TRBD2 (6 bases). The V gene lost 0 bases and the J gene lost 6 bases, with 12 bases spanning the gap. The CDR3 is 14 amino acids. Germline V gene data show CDR1 as DFQATT and CDR2 as SNEGSKA (reference sequence). CDR3 in amino acids: CSARDSRGTNEQFF. The CDR3 nucleotides read TGCAGTGCTAGAGATTCCCGGGGGACCAATGAGCAGTTCTTC.

This clonotype was seen repeatedly, ten times or more. CDR3: CASSPGDSFVETQYF. The CDR3 DNA is TGCGCCAGCAGCCCAGGAGACAGTTTTGTCGAGACCCAGTACTTC. The rearrangement joins TRBV5-1 to TRBJ2-5, with D tentatively TRBD1 (5 bases). The CDR3 is 15 amino acids. Between the trimmed V and J ends, which lost 4 bases and 5 bases, there was a span of 18 bases. In germline, CDR1 is SGHRS, CDR2 YFSETQ.

This clonotype has a count of ten or more. The chain couples TRBV18 to TRBJ1-1; D perhaps matches TRBD1 (5 bases). V shed 7 bases and J shed 6 bases, with 24 bases lying between them. This CDR3 is built from 16 residues. Germline-derived CDR1 and CDR2 are KGHSH and LQKENI. The CDR3 here is CASLQRASGGDAEAFF. DNA of the CDR3: TGTGCCAGCTTACAAAGGGCCTCTGGAGGGGACGCTGAAGCTTTCTTT.

This clonotype was recorded many times. V gene TRBV5-5 combines with J gene TRBJ1-4; D is ambiguous. The CDR3 has 14 residues. Per germline, CDR1 SGHKS and CDR2 YYEKEE (reference sequence). V was shortened by 5 bases and J by 8 bases, with 16 bases between the two germline ends. The CDR3 nucleotides are TGTGCCAGCAGAGAGATCACTGGGAACGAAAAACTGTTTTTT. This translates into CASREITGNEKLFF.

The V call is TRBV5-8, the J call TRBJ1-1; D is possibly TRBD1 (5 bases). The CDR3 is 14 residues long. Germline V gives CDR1 SGHTS, CDR2 YDEGEE. The V and J ends lost 5 bases and 10 bases respectively, with 21 bases between them. CDR3: CASRSGPGLGGAFF. CDR3 DNA sequence: TGTGCCAGCAGATCCGGGCCAGGGCTGGGGGGAGCTTTCTTT.

Relative to its sample, this clonotype is medium-sized. The chain combines TRBV12-3 or TRBV12-4 with TRBJ1-4; D is uncertain. V was clipped by 2 bases and J by 5 bases, with 6 bases between them. This CDR3 is built from 13 residues. In nucleotides, the CDR3 is TGTGCCAGCAGTTTAAACTTAAATGAAAAACTGTTTTTT. Protein sequence: CASSLNLNEKLFF.

This clonotype occurred many times. V gene TRBV7-8 combines with J gene TRBJ2-2; weak D call: TRBD1 (6 bases). The CDR3 extends over 18 amino acids. CDR1 is SGHVS, CDR2 FQNEAQ, per germline. Between the trimmed V and J ends, which lost 7 bases and 0 bases, there was a span of 21 bases. CDR3 in amino acids: CASTFSGANTANTGELFF. Written as DNA, the CDR3 is TGTGCCAGCACCTTTTCAGGGGCCAATACCGCGAACACCGGGGAGCTGTTTTTT.

This clonotype is judged medium-sized. V usage is TRBV29-1 and J usage is TRBJ2-1, with D possibly being TRBD2 (5 bases). CDR3 length equals 12 residues. Germline-derived CDR1 and CDR2 are SQVTM and ANQGSEA. V lost 3 bases, J lost 8 bases, and 11 bases lay in between. The CDR3 sequence: CSVDRGGHEQFF. The CDR3 region has the DNA TGCAGCGTTGATCGGGGTGGGCATGAGCAGTTCTTC.

The table lists this clonotype with many counts. The chain carries TRBV5-1 and TRBJ1-2; D unresolved. CDR3 length: 14 residues. Germline CDR1 SGHRS, CDR2 YFSETQ. Trimming stripped 0 bases from V and 4 bases from J, with 10 bases between. The CDR3 nucleotides are TGCGCCAGCAGCTTGGATTACGGTTCCTATGGCTACACCTTC. Its protein product is CASSLDYGSYGYTF. Full variable domain (outside the CDR3, taken from reference TRBV5-1 and TRBJ1-2): KAGVTQTPRYLIKTRGQQVTLSCSPISGHRSVSWYQQTPGQGLQFLFEYFSETQRNKGNFPGRFSGRQFSNSRSEMNVSTLELGDSALYLCASSLDYGSYGYTFGSGTRLTVV.

This clonotype was detected ten times or more. The genes are TRBV7-2 and TRBJ2-6; D is undetermined. This CDR3 has 15 amino acids. Trimming removed 1 base from V and 0 bases from J, with 4 bases in between. The germline CDR1 and CDR2 sequences are SGHTA and FQGNSA. CDR3 in amino acids: CASSLGLSGANVLTF. The CDR3, as DNA: TGTGCCAGCAGCTTAGGACTCTCTGGGGCCAACGTCCTGACTTTC.

This clonotype occurred many times. CDR3 DNA sequence: TGTGCCAGCAGCCCACATACTGGGGGGGTTCCTCTTGAGCAGTTCTTC. It encodes CASSPHTGGVPLEQFF. The genes are TRBV7-2 and TRBJ2-1; 7 bases are a match to TRBD2. Germline CDR1 and CDR2: SGHTA and FQGNSA. Trimming cost V 5 bases and J 9 bases; bases outside gene matches: 16. The CDR3 runs to 16 residues.

At least ten counts were recorded for this clonotype. The chain has TRBV10-1 and TRBJ1-1, with D uncertain. The V gene lost 6 bases and the J gene lost 5 bases, with 13 bases spanning the gap. The CDR3 spans 13 residues. The germline gives CDR1 WNHNN, CDR2 SYGVQD (reference sequence). CDR3 DNA sequence: TGCGCCAGCAGGGGAAGTTCGAGGACTGAAGCTTTCTTT. Translated, it gives CASRGSSRTEAFF.

This clonotype was counted many times. This chain uses TRBV6-5 with TRBJ2-1; 12 positions match TRBD2. This CDR3 contains 16 residues. Germline assignment: CDR1 MNHEY and CDR2 SVGAGI. Trimming at V came to 4 bases and at J to 5 bases, leaving 6 bases not matched to a gene. CDR3 coding DNA: TGTGCCAGCAGTTCCCCGACTAGCGGGGGCCACAATGAGCAGTTCTTC. It codes for CASSSPTSGGHNEQFF.

The chain carries TRBV9 and TRBJ2-1; D remains unclear. The CDR3 is made up of 17 amino acids. V was trimmed by 0 bases and J by 4 bases, leaving 17 bases between them. CDR1 is SGDLS, CDR2 YYNGEE, per germline. The CDR3 sequence: CASSVAWRKVGYNEQFF. The CDR3 nucleotides are TGTGCCAGCAGCGTAGCGTGGCGTAAGGTAGGGTACAATGAGCAGTTCTTC.

This clonotype was observed at least ten times. V is TRBV18 and J is TRBJ2-7; TRBD1 matches at 9 bases. Germline assignment: CDR1 KGHSH and CDR2 LQKENI. J was trimmed by 5 bases and V by 6 bases; bases with no gene match: 8. The CDR3 length is 14 residues. In nucleotides, the CDR3 is TGTGCCAGCTCCCCGGGGGACAGGGACCACGAGCAGTACTTC. It yields the protein CASSPGDRDHEQYF.

Within the sample, this clonotype is medium-sized. The V gene is TRBV7-3, the J gene TRBJ1-1; the D is unclear. Trimming removed 1 base at V and 3 bases at J, with 6 bases between. Germline CDR1 and CDR2: SGHTA and FQGTGA. CDR3 length: 13 amino acids. In nucleotides, the CDR3 is TGTGCCAGCAGCTTAAACAGACACACTGAAGCTTTCTTT. It yields the protein CASSLNRHTEAFF.

The table lists this clonotype with many counts. This CDR3 reads CASSTGQGNTEAFF. The CDR3 DNA is TGCGCCAGCAGCACCGGACAGGGTAACACTGAAGCTTTCTTT. The chain recombines TRBV5-1 with TRBJ1-1, with 8 bases matching TRBD1. CDR3 length: 14 residues. Germline V gives CDR1 SGHRS, CDR2 YFSETQ. V lost 4 bases and J lost 2; bases outside the gene matches: 4.

This clonotype has just a few counts. This sequence joins TRBV7-2 and TRBJ2-2, with D perhaps TRBD1 or TRBD2 (5 bases each). Per the germline V gene, CDR1 is SGHTA and CDR2 is FQGNSA. The V and J ends lost 1 base and 2 bases respectively, with 11 bases between them. This CDR3 comprises 16 residues. CDR3 loop: CASSLVGTDNTGELFF. The CDR3 bases are TGTGCCAGCAGCTTAGTCGGGACGGACAACACCGGGGAGCTGTTTTTT.

In this sample, this clonotype is medium-sized (0.01 to 0.1%). The V and J genes are TRBV28 and TRBJ1-2, with 7 bases identical to TRBD1. With 3 bases clipped from V and 2 bases from J, the junction kept 3 bases outside the gene matches. The CDR3 length is 14 residues. The germline gives CDR1 MDHEN, CDR2 SYDVKM. CDR3 loop: CASSFAGQNYGYTF. CDR3 bases: TGTGCCAGCAGTTTTGCGGGACAGAACTATGGCTACACCTTC.

This clonotype was observed many times. The rearrangement uses TRBV5-6 and TRBJ2-7; 8 bases align to TRBD1. This CDR3 has 14 residues. Trimming cost V 3 bases and J 1 base; bases outside gene matches: 3. The germline V gene encodes CDR1 SGHDT and CDR2 YYEEEE. This CDR3 reads CASSSRDRSYEQYV. The CDR3 DNA sequence: TGTGCCAGCAGCTCCCGGGACAGGTCCTACGAGCAGTACGTC.

This clonotype has at least ten counts. The chain carries TRBV29-1 and TRBJ2-7; unclear D gene. The V end lost 4 bases, the J end lost 2 bases, and 15 bases lay between the germline ends. This CDR3 has 14 residues. Per the germline V gene, CDR1 is SQVTM and CDR2 is ANQGSEA. CDR3 DNA: TGCAGCGTTGGCCTAGGGCAGGACGCCTACGAGCAGTACTTC. This codes for CSVGLGQDAYEQYF.